This entry concerns a single T cell receptor (beta chain). These data originate in a study of blood T cells in healthy people across ages. Using a J-beta primer mix together with a sample-barcoded 5' primer, a second PCR was run for roughly 7 to 11 cycles. TCRdb independently ran MiXCR on the 5' RACE reads; one entry per CDR3 protein. The top ten hold more than 20% of the sample, which has around 1,800,000 distinct CDR3 sequences, about two fifths seen once. The authors extracted at least 6 micrograms of total RNA per sample. This receptor was obtained from a human donor in good health. The specimen sequenced was blood.

CDR3 coding DNA: TGTGCCAGCAGTTCCGGACAGGGATCGGTCTTCGGTCAGCCCCAGCATTTT. As protein: CASSSGQGSVFGQPQHF. V and J are TRBV12-3 or TRBV12-4 and TRBJ1-5, with 8 bases fitting TRBD1. The CDR3 totals 17 residues. V dropped 4 bases and J dropped 6; count of bases not matched to a gene: 14.